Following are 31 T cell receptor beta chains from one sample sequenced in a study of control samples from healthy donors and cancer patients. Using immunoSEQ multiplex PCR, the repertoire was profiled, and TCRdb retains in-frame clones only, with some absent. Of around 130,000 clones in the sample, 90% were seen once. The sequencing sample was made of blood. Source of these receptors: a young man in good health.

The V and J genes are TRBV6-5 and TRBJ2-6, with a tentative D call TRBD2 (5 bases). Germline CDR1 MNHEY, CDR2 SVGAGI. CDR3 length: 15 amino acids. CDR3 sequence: CATLKRDSGANVLTF. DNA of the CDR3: TGTGCAACCCTAAAACGGGACTCTGGGGCCAACGTCCTGACTTTC.

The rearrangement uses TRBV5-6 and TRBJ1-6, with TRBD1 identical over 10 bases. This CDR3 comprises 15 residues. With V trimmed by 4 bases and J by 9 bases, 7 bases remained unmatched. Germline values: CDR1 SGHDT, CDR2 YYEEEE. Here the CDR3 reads CASSPGTGDSSPLHF. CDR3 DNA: TGTGCCAGCAGCCCCGGGACAGGGGATAGTTCACCCCTCCACTTT.

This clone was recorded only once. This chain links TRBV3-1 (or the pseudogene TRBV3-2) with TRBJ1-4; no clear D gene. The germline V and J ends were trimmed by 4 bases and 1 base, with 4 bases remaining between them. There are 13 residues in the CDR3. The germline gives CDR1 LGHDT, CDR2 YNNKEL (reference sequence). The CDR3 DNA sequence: TGTGCCAGCAGCCCACTAACTAATGAAAAACTGTTTTTT. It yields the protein CASSPLTNEKLFF.

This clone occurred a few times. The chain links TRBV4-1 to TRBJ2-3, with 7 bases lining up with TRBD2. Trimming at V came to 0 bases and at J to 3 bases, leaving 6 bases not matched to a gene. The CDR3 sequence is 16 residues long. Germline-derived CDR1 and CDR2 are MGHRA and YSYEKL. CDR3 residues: CASSQDRASGTDTQYF. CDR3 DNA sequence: TGCGCCAGCAGCCAAGATAGGGCTAGCGGTACAGATACGCAGTATTTT.

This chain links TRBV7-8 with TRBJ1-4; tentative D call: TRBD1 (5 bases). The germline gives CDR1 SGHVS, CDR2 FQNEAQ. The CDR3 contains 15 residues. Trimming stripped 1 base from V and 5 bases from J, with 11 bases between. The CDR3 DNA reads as TGTGCCAGCAGCTTAGTTTTGGGGGTAAATGAAAAACTGTTTTTT. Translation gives CASSLVLGVNEKLFF. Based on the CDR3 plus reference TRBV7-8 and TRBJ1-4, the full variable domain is GAGVSQSPRYKVAKRGQDVALRCDPISGHVSLFWYQQALGQGPEFLTYFQNEAQLDKSGLPSDRFFAERPEGSVSTLKIQRTQQEDSAVYLCASSLVLGVNEKLFFGSGTQLSVL.

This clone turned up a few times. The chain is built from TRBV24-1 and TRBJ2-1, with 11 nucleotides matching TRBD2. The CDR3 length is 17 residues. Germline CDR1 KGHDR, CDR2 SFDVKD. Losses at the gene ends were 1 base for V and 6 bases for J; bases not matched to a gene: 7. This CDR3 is CATSDFPLAGGPNEQFF. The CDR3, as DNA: TGTGCCACCAGTGATTTTCCCCTAGCGGGGGGCCCCAATGAGCAGTTCTTC.

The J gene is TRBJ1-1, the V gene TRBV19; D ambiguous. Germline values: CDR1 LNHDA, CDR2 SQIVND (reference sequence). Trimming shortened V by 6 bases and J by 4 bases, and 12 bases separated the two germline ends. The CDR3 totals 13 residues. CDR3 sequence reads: CASSDIAGTEAFF. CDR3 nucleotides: TGTGCCAGTAGCGACATCGCCGGCACTGAAGCTTTCTTT.

CDR3 amino acids: CASSEGADRRDNEQFF. As DNA, the CDR3 is TGTGCCAGCAGTGAGGGGGCAGACCGCCGAGACAATGAGCAGTTCTTC. The chain has TRBV2 and TRBJ2-1, with D possibly TRBD1 on 6 matching bases. The CDR3 extends over 16 amino acids. V lost 3 bases to trimming and J lost 5 bases, with 17 bases between them. CDR1 is SNHLY and CDR2 is FYNNEI in the germline V gene.

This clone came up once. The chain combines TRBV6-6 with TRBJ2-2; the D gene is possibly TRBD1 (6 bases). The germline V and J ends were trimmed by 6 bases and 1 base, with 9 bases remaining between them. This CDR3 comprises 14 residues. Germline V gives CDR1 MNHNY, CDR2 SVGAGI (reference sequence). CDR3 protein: CASSRGQNTGELFF. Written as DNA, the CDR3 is TGTGCCAGCAGCCGGGGACAGAACACCGGGGAGCTGTTTTTT.

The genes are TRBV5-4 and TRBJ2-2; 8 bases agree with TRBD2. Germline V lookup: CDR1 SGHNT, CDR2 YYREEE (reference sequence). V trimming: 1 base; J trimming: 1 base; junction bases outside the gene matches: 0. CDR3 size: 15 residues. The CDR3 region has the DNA TGTGCCAGCAGCTTGACTAGCGGGAACACCGGGGAGCTGTTTTTT. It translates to CASSLTSGNTGELFF. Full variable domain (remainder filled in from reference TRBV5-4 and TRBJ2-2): ETGVTQSPTHLIKTRGQQVTLRCSSQSGHNTVSWYQQALGQGPQFIFQYYREEENGRGNFPPRFSGLQFPNYSSELNVNALELDDSALYLCASSLTSGNTGELFFGEGSRLTVL.

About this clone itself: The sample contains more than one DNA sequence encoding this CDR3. CDR3 sequence: CASSPPGQSYEQYF. CDR3 in DNA: TGTGCCAGCTCACCTCCGGGACAGAGCTACGAGCAGTACTTC. The gene calls are TRBV18 and TRBJ2-7; 7 nucleotides agree with TRBD1. The length of the CDR3 is 14 residues. Germline lookup yields CDR1 KGHSH and CDR2 LQKENI. J lost 3 bases, V lost 3 bases, and 5 bases had no gene match.

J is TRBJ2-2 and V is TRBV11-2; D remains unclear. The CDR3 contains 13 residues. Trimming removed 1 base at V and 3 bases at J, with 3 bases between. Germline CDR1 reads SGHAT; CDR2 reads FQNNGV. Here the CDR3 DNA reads TGTGCCAGCAGCTTAGGAGACACCGGGGAGCTGTTTTTT. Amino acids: CASSLGDTGELFF.

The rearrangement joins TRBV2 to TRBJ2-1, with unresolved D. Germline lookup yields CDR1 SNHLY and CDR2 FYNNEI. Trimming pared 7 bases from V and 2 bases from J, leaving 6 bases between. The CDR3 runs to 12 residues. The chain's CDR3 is CASTVTYNEQFF. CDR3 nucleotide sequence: TGTGCCAGCACAGTCACCTACAATGAGCAGTTCTTC.

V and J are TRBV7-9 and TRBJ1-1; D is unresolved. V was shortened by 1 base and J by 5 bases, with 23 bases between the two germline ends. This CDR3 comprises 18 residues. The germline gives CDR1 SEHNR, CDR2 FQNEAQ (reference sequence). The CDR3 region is CASSLDLFPTRLRTEAFF. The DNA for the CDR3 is TGTGCCAGCAGCTTAGATCTTTTCCCTACAAGGTTGAGGACTGAAGCTTTCTTT. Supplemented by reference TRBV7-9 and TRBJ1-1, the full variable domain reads DTGVSQNPRHKITKRGQNVTFRCDPISEHNRLYWYRQTLGQGPEFLTYFQNEAQLEKSRLLSDRFSAERPKGSFSTLEIQRTEQGDSAMYLCASSLDLFPTRLRTEAFFGQGTRLTVV.

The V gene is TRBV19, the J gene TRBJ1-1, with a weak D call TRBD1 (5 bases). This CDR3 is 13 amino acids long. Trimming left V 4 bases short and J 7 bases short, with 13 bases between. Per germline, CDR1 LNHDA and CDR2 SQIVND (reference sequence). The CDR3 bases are TGTGCCAGTAGTACCCCAGGGCCCATTGAAGCTTTCTTT. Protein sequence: CASSTPGPIEAFF.

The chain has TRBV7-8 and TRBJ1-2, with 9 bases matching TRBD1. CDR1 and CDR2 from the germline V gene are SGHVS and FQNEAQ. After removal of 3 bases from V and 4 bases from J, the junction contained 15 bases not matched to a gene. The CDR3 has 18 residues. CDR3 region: CASSLGGIQTGGIYGYTF. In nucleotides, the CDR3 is TGTGCCAGCAGCTTGGGGGGAATCCAAACAGGGGGCATCTATGGCTACACCTTC.

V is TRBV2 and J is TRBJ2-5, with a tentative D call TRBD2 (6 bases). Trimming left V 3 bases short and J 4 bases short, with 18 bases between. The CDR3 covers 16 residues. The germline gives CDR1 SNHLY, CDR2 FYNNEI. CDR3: CASSDPGEAFPETQYF. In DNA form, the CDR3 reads TGTGCCAGCAGTGATCCGGGGGAAGCGTTTCCAGAGACCCAGTACTTC.

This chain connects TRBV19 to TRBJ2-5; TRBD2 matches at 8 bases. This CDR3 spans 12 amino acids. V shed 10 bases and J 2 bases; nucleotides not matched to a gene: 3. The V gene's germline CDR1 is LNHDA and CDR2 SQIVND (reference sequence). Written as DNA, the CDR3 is TGTGCCACGGAGCGGGGGCAAGAGACCCAGTACTTC. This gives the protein CATERGQETQYF.

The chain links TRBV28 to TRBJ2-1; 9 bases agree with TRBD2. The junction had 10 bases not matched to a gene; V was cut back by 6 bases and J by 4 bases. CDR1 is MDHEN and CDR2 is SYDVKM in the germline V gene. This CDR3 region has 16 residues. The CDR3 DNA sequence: TGTGCCAGCAGATTAGGCGGGGGGGACTTATACAATGAGCAGTTCTTC. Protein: CASRLGGGDLYNEQFF.

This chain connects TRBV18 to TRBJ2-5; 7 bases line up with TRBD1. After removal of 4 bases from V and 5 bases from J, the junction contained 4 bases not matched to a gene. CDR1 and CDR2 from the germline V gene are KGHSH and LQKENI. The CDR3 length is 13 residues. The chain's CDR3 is CASSQGARETQYF. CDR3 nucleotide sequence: TGTGCCAGCTCACAGGGGGCGAGGGAGACCCAGTACTTC.

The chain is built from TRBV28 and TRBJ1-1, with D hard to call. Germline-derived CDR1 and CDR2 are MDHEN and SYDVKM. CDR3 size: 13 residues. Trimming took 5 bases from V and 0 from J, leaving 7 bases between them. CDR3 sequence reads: CASSGSMNTEAFF. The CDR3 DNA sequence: TGTGCCAGCAGTGGCTCTATGAACACTGAAGCTTTCTTT. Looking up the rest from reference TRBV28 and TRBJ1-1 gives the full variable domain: DVKVTQSSRYLVKRTGEKVFLECVQDMDHENMFWYRQDPGLGLRLIYFSYDVKMKEKGDIPEGYSVSREKKERFSLILESASTNQTSMYLCASSGSMNTEAFFGQGTRLTVV.

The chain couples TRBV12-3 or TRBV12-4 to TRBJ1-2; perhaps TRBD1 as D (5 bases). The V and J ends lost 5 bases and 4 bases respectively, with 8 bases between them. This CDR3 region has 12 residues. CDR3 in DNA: TGTGCCAGCAGTCGGGACGGCTATGGCTACACCTTC. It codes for CASSRDGYGYTF.

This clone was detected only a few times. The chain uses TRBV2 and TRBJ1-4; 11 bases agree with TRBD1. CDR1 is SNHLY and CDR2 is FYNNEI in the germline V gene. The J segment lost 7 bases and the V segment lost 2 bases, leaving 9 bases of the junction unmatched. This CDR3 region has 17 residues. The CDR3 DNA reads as TGTGCCAGCAGTGAACAGGGACAGGGGGTCTTTTTTGAAAAACTGTTTTTT. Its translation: CASSEQGQGVFFEKLFF.

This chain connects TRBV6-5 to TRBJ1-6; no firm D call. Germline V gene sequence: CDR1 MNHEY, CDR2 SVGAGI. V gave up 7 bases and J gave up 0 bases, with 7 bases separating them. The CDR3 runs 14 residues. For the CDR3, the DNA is TGTGCCAGCACCAGAAGCTCCTATAATTCACCCCTCCACTTT. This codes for CASTRSSYNSPLHF.

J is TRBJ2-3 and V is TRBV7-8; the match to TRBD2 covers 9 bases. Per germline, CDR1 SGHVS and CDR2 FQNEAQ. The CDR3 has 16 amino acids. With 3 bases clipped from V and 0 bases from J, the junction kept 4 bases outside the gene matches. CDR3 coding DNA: TGTGCCAGCAGCTTTTTAGGACTAGCGAGCACAGATACGCAGTATTTT. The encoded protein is CASSFLGLASTDTQYF.

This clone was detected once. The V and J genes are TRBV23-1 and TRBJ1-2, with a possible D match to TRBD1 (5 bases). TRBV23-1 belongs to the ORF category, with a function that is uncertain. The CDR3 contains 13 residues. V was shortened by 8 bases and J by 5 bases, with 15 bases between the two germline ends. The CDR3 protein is CASPRGGYYGYTF. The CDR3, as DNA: TGCGCCAGCCCCCGGGGGGGGTATTATGGCTACACCTTC.

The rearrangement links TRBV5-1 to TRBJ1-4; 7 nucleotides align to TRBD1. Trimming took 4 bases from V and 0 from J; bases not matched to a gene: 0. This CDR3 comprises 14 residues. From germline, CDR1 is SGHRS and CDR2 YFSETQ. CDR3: CASSGTATNEKLFF. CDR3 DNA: TGCGCCAGCAGCGGGACAGCAACTAATGAAAAACTGTTTTTT.

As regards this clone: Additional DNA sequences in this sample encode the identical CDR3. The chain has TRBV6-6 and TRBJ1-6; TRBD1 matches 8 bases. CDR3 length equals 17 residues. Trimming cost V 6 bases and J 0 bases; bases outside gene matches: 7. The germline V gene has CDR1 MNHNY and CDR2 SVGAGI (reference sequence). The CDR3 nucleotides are TGTGCCAGCAGACGACAGGGGCCCAGCTCCTATAATTCACCCCTCCACTTT. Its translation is CASRRQGPSSYNSPLHF.

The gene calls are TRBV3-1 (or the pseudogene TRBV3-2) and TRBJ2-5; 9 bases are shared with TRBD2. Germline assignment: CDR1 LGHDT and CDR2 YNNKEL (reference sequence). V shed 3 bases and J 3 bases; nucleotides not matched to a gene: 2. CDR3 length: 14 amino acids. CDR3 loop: CASSQGLAKETQYF. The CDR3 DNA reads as TGTGCCAGCAGCCAGGGACTAGCAAAAGAGACCCAGTACTTC.

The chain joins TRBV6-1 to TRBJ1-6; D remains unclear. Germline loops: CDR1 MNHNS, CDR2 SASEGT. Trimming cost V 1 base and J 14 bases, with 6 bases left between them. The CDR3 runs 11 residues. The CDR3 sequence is CASSEGQALHF. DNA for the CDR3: TGTGCCAGCAGTGAAGGCCAGGCCCTCCACTTT.

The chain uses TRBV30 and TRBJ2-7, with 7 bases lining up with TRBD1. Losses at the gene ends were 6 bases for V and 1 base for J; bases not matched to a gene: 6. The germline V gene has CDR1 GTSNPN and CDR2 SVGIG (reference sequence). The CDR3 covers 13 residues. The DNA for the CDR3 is TGTGCCTGCCGGGGACAGAGTTCCTACGAGCAGTACTTC. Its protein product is CACRGQSSYEQYF.